The present entry profiles one T cell receptor beta chain with its context. Germline values: CDR1 LGHNA, CDR2 YNFKEQ. V lost 0 bases, J lost 2 bases, and 17 bases stayed unmatched. There are 20 residues in the CDR3. The data were obtained in a study of blood T cell repertoires in COVID-19. Study-level information: The origin of the acute and convalescent COVID-19 samples was the United States, Italy and Spain.

This table comes from immunoSEQ multiplex PCR, and its TCRdb copy is limited to in-frame clones, with some not included. Of about 200,000 clones in the sample, about 84% were seen once. The chain uses TRBV4-2 and TRBJ2-3, with 7 bases lining up with TRBD1. Input material: peripheral blood. This sequence was found in a human donor in a cohort sampled during active COVID-19. CDR3 sequence: CASSQEWGSLDRFFTDTQYF. In DNA, the CDR3 is TGTGCCAGCAGCCAAGAATGGGGATCGCTGGACAGGTTTTTCACAGATACGCAGTATTTT.